These T cell receptor beta chains were read from a single sample in a study of blood T cell repertoires in COVID-19. Sequenced by immunoSEQ multiplex PCR; TCRdb stores in-frame clones only, minus some. The repertoire holds 25,000 to 35,000 clones, with around 85% as singletons. Sequencing was performed on peripheral blood. These receptors were taken from a man older than 75 with active COVID-19. CDR3s include the opening cysteine and the closing phenylalanine or tryptophan. The D gene is left open where the match is weak. Rows give clone size only sometimes, using once, few, many, or a class for an expanded clone.

>TRBD1|TRBV7-9|TRBJ1-1|.
CASSLPNRGQSTEAFF
TGTGCCAGCAGCCTACCGAACAGGGGGCAGTCCACTGAAGCTTTCTTT
>TRBD1|TRBV15|TRBJ2-7|.
CATSSDDRVREYF
TGTGCCACCAGCAGTGACGACAGGGTTCGGGAGTACTTC
>TRBD1|TRBV6-6|TRBJ1-1|.
CASTTGMGTEAFF
TGTGCCAGCACGACAGGGATGGGCACTGAAGCTTTCTTT
>TRBD1|TRBV27|TRBJ1-2|.
CASSSQTTGTKGYTF
TGTGCCAGCAGTTCCCAAACGACAGGGACGAAGGGCTACACCTTC
>.|TRBV6-4|TRBJ2-3|.
CASSDRPSGTDTQYF
TGTGCCAGCAGTGATCGTCCTTCGGGCACAGATACGCAGTATTTT
>.|TRBV5-1|TRBJ1-1|.
CASSLGGTWNTEAFF
TGCGCCAGCAGCTTGGGTGGGACTTGGAACACTGAAGCTTTCTTT
>TRBD1|TRBV3-1/TRBV3-2|TRBJ2-5|.
CASSNRDRWKETQYF
TGTGCCAGCAGCAACCGGGACAGGTGGAAGGAGACCCAGTACTTC
>TRBD1|TRBV3-1/TRBV3-2|TRBJ2-2|.
CASSRGQGADTGELFF
TGTGCCAGCAGCCGGGGACAGGGGGCGGACACCGGGGAGCTGTTTTTT
>TRBD1|TRBV5-1|TRBJ2-2|.
CASSSDRGFNTGELFF
TGCGCCAGCAGCTCCGACAGGGGTTTCAACACCGGGGAGCTGTTTTTT
>.|TRBV19|TRBJ1-4|.
CASSIDGVDEKLFF
TGTGCCAGTAGTATAGACGGGGTGGACGAAAAACTGTTTTTT
>.|TRBV2|TRBJ2-1|once
CASSEWGAEVNEQFF
TGTGCCAGCAGTGAGTGGGGAGCCGAGGTGAATGAGCAGTTCTTC
>TRBD1|TRBV4-3|TRBJ2-3|.
CASSRGQGARDTQYF
TGCGCCAGCAGCCGCGGACAGGGGGCTCGGGATACGCAGTATTTT
>.|TRBV5-1|TRBJ1-5|.
CASSLAGRGNQPQHF
TGCGCCAGCAGCTTGGCAGGGCGAGGCAATCAGCCCCAGCATTTT
>TRBD2|TRBV7-2|TRBJ2-5|once
CASSSRVSGGPQETQYF
TGTGCCAGCAGCTCCCGGGTTAGCGGGGGACCACAAGAGACCCAGTACTTC
>.|TRBV6-5|TRBJ1-1|.
CASSYSRTGRGTEAFF
TGTGCCAGCAGTTACTCGCGTACAGGGAGGGGCACTGAAGCTTTCTTT
>.|TRBV15|TRBJ2-5|.
CATSTDYQETQYF
TGTGCCACCAGCACAGACTACCAAGAGACCCAGTACTTC
>TRBD1|TRBV4-2|TRBJ2-7|.
CASSQSYGRDSLPYEQYF
TGTGCCAGCAGCCAGAGTTATGGTAGGGACAGCCTCCCCTACGAGCAGTACTTC
>.|TRBV7-3|TRBJ2-5|.
CASSLTNSGETQYF
TGTGCCAGCAGCTTAACTAATAGCGGAGAGACCCAGTACTTC
>.|TRBV6-5|TRBJ2-5|.
CASSSLAGQETQYF
TGTGCCAGCAGTTCACTAGCAGGGCAAGAGACCCAGTACTTC
>.|TRBV20-1|TRBJ2-3|.
CSASRGGDTQYF
TGCAGTGCTAGTAGGGGTGGGGATACGCAGTATTTT
>.|TRBV5-1|TRBJ1-1|.
CASSREGRGNTEAFF
TGCGCCAGCAGCCGGGAGGGCAGGGGGAACACTGAAGCTTTCTTT
>TRBD2|TRBV5-1|TRBJ2-2|.
CASSPLAGGPTGELFF
TGCGCCAGCAGCCCTTTAGCGGGGGGGCCCACCGGGGAGCTGTTTTTT
>TRBD1|TRBV5-4|TRBJ2-7|.
CASSTGQGYEQYF
TGTGCCAGCAGTACGGGACAGGGTTACGAGCAGTACTTC
>.|TRBV2|TRBJ2-3|.
CASSGKFSTDTQYF
TGTGCCAGCAGCGGGAAATTCAGCACAGATACGCAGTATTTT
>TRBD2|TRBV19|TRBJ2-1|.
CASNGIAGASGEQFF
TGTGCCAGTAACGGGATAGCGGGGGCATCGGGAGAGCAGTTCTTC
>TRBD1|TRBV7-8|TRBJ2-6|.
CASSKPTGTGANVLTF
TGTGCCAGCAGCAAACCGACAGGGACTGGGGCCAACGTCCTGACTTTC
>TRBD2|TRBV11-2|TRBJ2-5|.
CASSFPTPSGKETQYF
TGTGCCAGCAGCTTCCCAACTCCTAGCGGAAAAGAGACCCAGTACTTC
>TRBD1|TRBV7-7|TRBJ2-5|.
CASSLGGTGQETQYF
TGTGCCAGCAGCTTAGGGGGGACAGGGCAAGAGACCCAGTACTTC
>TRBD2|TRBV6-6|TRBJ2-2|.
CASSRGLAGGTNTGELFF
TGTGCCAGCAGTCGGGGACTAGCGGGGGGGACGAACACCGGGGAGCTGTTTTTT
>.|TRBV2|TRBJ2-3|.
CASSESVTIPQYF
TGTGCCAGCAGTGAATCGGTGACTATCCCGCAGTATTTT
>.|TRBV18|TRBJ2-5|few
CASSPGITQETQYF
TGTGCCAGCTCACCCGGGATTACCCAAGAGACCCAGTACTTC
>TRBD1|TRBV19|TRBJ2-3|.
CASTMTGVRTDTQYF
TGTGCCAGTACCATGACAGGGGTCCGCACAGATACGCAGTATTTT
>.|TRBV19|TRBJ1-6|.
CASSITFNGNSPLHF
TGTGCCAGTAGTATAACCTTCAACGGGAATTCACCCCTCCACTTT
>TRBD1|TRBV9|TRBJ2-1|.
CASSATGGNNEQFF
TGTGCCAGCAGCGCTACAGGGGGCAACAATGAGCAGTTCTTC
>.|TRBV2|TRBJ2-7|.
CASSGTRMTYEQYF
TGTGCCAGCAGTGGGACACGGATGACCTACGAGCAGTACTTC
>TRBD1|TRBV5-8|TRBJ1-1|.
CASSFGQGSTEAFF
TGTGCCAGCAGCTTCGGACAGGGGAGCACTGAAGCTTTCTTT
>.|TRBV5-8|TRBJ2-7|.
CASSSRTLTSYEQYF
TGTGCCAGCAGCTCGCGAACTCTAACCTCCTACGAGCAGTACTTC
>TRBD1|TRBV5-6|TRBJ2-7|.
CASSSTGLYEQYF
TGTGCCAGCAGCTCGACAGGGCTGTACGAGCAGTACTTC
>TRBD1|TRBV6-6|TRBJ1-2|.
CASSPGQNYGYTF
TGTGCCAGCAGTCCGGGACAGAACTATGGCTACACCTTC
>.|TRBV9|TRBJ2-5|.
CASSVYSQGETQYF
TGTGCCAGCAGCGTATACTCCCAGGGAGAGACCCAGTACTTC